This passage covers 21 T cell receptor beta chains from one sample sequenced in a study of T cell responses to AZD1222 COVID-19 vaccine. Using immunoSEQ multiplex PCR, the repertoire was profiled, and TCRdb retains in-frame clones only, with some absent. The sample includes about 110,000 clones, roughly 90% of them seen just once. Sequences were derived from peripheral blood, sampled on day 0 of AZD1222 vaccination. The receptor set was obtained from an adult in good health.

V and J are TRBV18 and TRBJ2-3; 10 bases fit TRBD2. Looked up from germline, CDR1 is KGHSH and CDR2 is LQKENI. The CDR3 consists of 16 residues. After removal of 3 bases from V and 3 bases from J, the junction contained 6 bases not matched to a gene. The chain's CDR3 is CASSPLAGDLTDTQYF. In nucleotides, the CDR3 is TGTGCCAGCTCACCTCTAGCGGGAGACTTAACAGATACGCAGTATTTT.

This chain joins TRBV28 and TRBJ1-3, with TRBD1 matching over 7 bases. V lost 8 bases to trimming and J lost 0 bases; unmatched junction nucleotides: 4. The CDR3 length is 14 residues. CDR1 is MDHEN and CDR2 is SYDVKM in the germline V gene. CDR3 sequence (DNA): TGTGCCAGCCAGGGGGTGAGCTCTGGAAACACCATATATTTT. This codes for CASQGVSSGNTIYF.

This chain links TRBV29-1 with TRBJ1-1; the D is unclear. CDR3 length: 14 residues. Trimming stripped 6 bases from V and 4 bases from J, with 18 bases between. Germline loops: CDR1 SQVTM, CDR2 ANQGSEA. The CDR3 reads CSVGNSALGTEAFF. CDR3 nucleotides: TGCAGCGTCGGAAACTCAGCCCTAGGCACTGAAGCTTTCTTT.

V usage is TRBV3-1 (or the pseudogene TRBV3-2) and J usage is TRBJ2-7; possibly TRBD1 for D (5 bases). With 4 bases removed from V and 3 bases from J, the gap between germline ends came to 10 bases. This CDR3 is built from 13 residues. Germline V gene lookup returns CDR1 LGHDT and CDR2 YNNKEL (reference sequence). This chain's CDR3 is CASSPRQIYEQYF. The CDR3 DNA is TGTGCCAGCAGCCCCCGACAGATCTACGAGCAGTACTTC.

This rearrangement joins TRBV7-9 to TRBJ2-2; D possibly corresponds to TRBD1 (5 bases). Germline CDR1 is SEHNR and CDR2 is FQNEAQ (reference sequence). The CDR3 spans 14 residues. V lost 5 bases and J lost 2, with 9 bases in between. The CDR3 region is CASSTDKNTGELFF. The CDR3 region has the DNA TGTGCCAGCAGCACGGACAAAAACACCGGGGAGCTGTTTTTT.

The chain uses TRBV9 and TRBJ1-2; D possibly corresponds to TRBD1 (5 bases). The CDR3 consists of 17 residues. Trimming left V 1 base short and J 2 bases short, with 18 bases between. The V gene's germline CDR1 is SGDLS and CDR2 YYNGEE. As DNA, the CDR3 is TGTGCCAGCAGCGTAAGCTCCCGTGGCAGGGTAAACTATGGCTACACCTTC. Translation gives CASSVSSRGRVNYGYTF.

The J gene is TRBJ1-1, the V gene TRBV18; weak D call: TRBD1 (6 bases). The germline V and J ends were trimmed by 5 bases and 4 bases, with 20 bases remaining between them. Germline assignment: CDR1 KGHSH and CDR2 LQKENI. The CDR3 is 16 residues long. CDR3 amino acids: CASSVRQADGGTEAFF. Here the CDR3 DNA reads TGTGCCAGCTCAGTAAGACAGGCCGACGGGGGCACTGAAGCTTTCTTT.

The CDR3 coding sequence is TGCGCCAGCAGTGAGTCGACCGGGAACTCTAACGAGCAGTACTTC. It translates to CASSESTGNSNEQYF. This chain links TRBV10-1 with TRBJ2-7, with D tentatively TRBD2 (5 bases). V was pared by 0 bases and J by 5 bases, with 14 bases between. Germline loops: CDR1 WNHNN, CDR2 SYGVQD (reference sequence). CDR3 length equals 15 residues.

This sequence joins TRBV5-1 and TRBJ2-7, with TRBD2 matching over 8 bases. From germline, CDR1 is SGHRS and CDR2 YFSETQ. V dropped 2 bases and J dropped 6; count of bases not matched to a gene: 4. This CDR3 comprises 13 residues. Written as DNA, the CDR3 is TGCGCCAGCAGCTTTTTTACTAGCGGCGAGCAGTACTTC. Translation: CASSFFTSGEQYF.

The V and J genes are TRBV7-9 and TRBJ1-2; D not certain. In germline, CDR1 is SEHNR, CDR2 FQNEAQ (reference sequence). The CDR3 covers 14 residues. V was clipped by 5 bases and J by 5 bases, with 15 bases between them. CDR3 DNA: TGTGCCAGCAGCCCGCGAGGCAGCGTGTATGGCTACACCTTC. Protein: CASSPRGSVYGYTF.

This clone turned up a few times. The rearrangement joins TRBV14 to TRBJ2-1; 8 bases line up with TRBD1. The CDR3 length is 16 residues. With 4 bases clipped from V and 1 base from J, the junction kept 6 bases outside the gene matches. Germline V CDR1 and CDR2: SGHDN, FVKESK. This CDR3 is CASSPGQGSSYNEQFF. Here the CDR3 DNA reads TGTGCCAGCAGCCCCGGACAGGGTTCATCCTACAATGAGCAGTTCTTC.

The CDR3 spells CSGREPPTEAFF. In DNA form, the CDR3 reads TGCAGCGGACGGGAACCCCCGACTGAAGCTTTCTTT. The chain is built from TRBV29-1 and TRBJ1-1, with D unresolved. This CDR3 has 12 residues. V was shortened by 7 bases and J by 5 bases, with 14 bases between the two germline ends. Germline V lookup: CDR1 SQVTM, CDR2 ANQGSEA.

The chain carries TRBV11-2 and TRBJ1-1; D remains ambiguous. Germline loops: CDR1 SGHAT, CDR2 FQNNGV. V shed 1 base and J shed 7 bases, with 7 bases lying between them. This CDR3 comprises 12 residues. The CDR3 is CASSLVDGEAFF. The CDR3 bases are TGTGCCAGCAGCTTAGTGGACGGTGAAGCTTTCTTT.

The genes are TRBV29-1 and TRBJ2-7, with D possibly being TRBD2 (6 bases). V dropped 6 bases and J dropped 0 bases, with 12 bases sitting between them. This CDR3 is built from 13 residues. The V gene's germline CDR1 is SQVTM and CDR2 ANQGSEA. CDR3 DNA sequence: TGCAGCGTCGCGGAGGGCGCCTCCTACGAGCAGTACTTC. Protein: CSVAEGASYEQYF.

The genes are TRBV4-3 and TRBJ2-1, with D hard to call. Deletions cut 0 bases from V and 2 bases from J, with 8 bases between. The CDR3 extends over 15 amino acids. CDR1 is LGHNA, CDR2 YSLEER, per germline. In DNA form, the CDR3 reads TGCGCCAGCAGCCAAGATACTCCTCCCTACAATGAGCAGTTCTTC. It specifies CASSQDTPPYNEQFF.

This clone was found once. V and J are TRBV4-2 and TRBJ1-2; weak D call: TRBD1 (6 bases). V dropped 1 base and J dropped 4 bases, with 13 bases sitting between them. The CDR3 is 15 residues long. The germline gives CDR1 LGHNA, CDR2 YNFKEQ. CDR3 in DNA: TGTGCCAGCAGCCAAGTAGATCGGGGGGCCTATGGCTACACCTTC. It specifies CASSQVDRGAYGYTF.

This chain links TRBV4-2 with TRBJ2-2; weak D call: TRBD2 (6 bases). CDR1 is LGHNA and CDR2 is YNFKEQ in the germline V gene. V lost 0 bases and J lost 1, with 12 bases in between. The length of the CDR3 is 17 residues. The DNA of the CDR3 is TGTGCCAGCAGCCAAGATGATGGGGGACTGAACACCGGGGAGCTGTTTTTT. This translates into CASSQDDGGLNTGELFF.

The rearrangement joins TRBV29-1 to TRBJ2-3; D unclear. The V end was cut by 4 bases, the J end by 8 bases, with 13 bases between. This CDR3 is 12 amino acids long. CDR1 SQVTM and CDR2 ANQGSEA come from the germline V gene. This CDR3 is CSVVASTATQYF. Here the CDR3 DNA reads TGCAGCGTTGTGGCTAGTACGGCTACGCAGTATTTT.

V and J are TRBV4-1 and TRBJ2-5; no clear D. The CDR3 contains 13 residues. Germline V gene sequence: CDR1 MGHRA, CDR2 YSYEKL. The germline V and J ends were trimmed by 1 base and 2 bases, with 5 bases remaining between them. The CDR3 DNA sequence: TGCGCCAGCAGCCAAGTCCCGCAAGAGACCCAGTACTTC. Amino acid sequence: CASSQVPQETQYF.

This chain connects TRBV27 to TRBJ2-7, with 11 bases identical to TRBD1. Germline trimming cut 6 bases from V and 0 bases from J; bases unmatched to any gene: 4. Germline CDR1 MNHEY, CDR2 SMNVEV (reference sequence). CDR3 size: 15 residues. CDR3 in DNA: TGTGCCAGCAGCTTGGACAGGGGGCGCTCCTACGAGCAGTACTTC. It encodes CASSLDRGRSYEQYF.

V and J are TRBV19 and TRBJ2-5, with D unclear. V dropped 5 bases and J dropped 0 bases, with 10 bases sitting between them. The CDR3 sequence is 14 residues long. Germline CDR1 is LNHDA and CDR2 is SQIVND (reference sequence). In nucleotides, the CDR3 is TGTGCCAGTAGTTCCGGATCGTACCAAGAGACCCAGTACTTC. It codes for CASSSGSYQETQYF.